This section outlines one T cell receptor beta chain sequence together with its context. The junction differs from germline at one of its ends, possibly a read error. The source of the sample is a study of CDR3 diversity in severe acne. The CDR3 totals 16 residues. The germline CDR1 and CDR2 sequences are SGHTA and FQGNSA. A single record per CDR3 protein comes from TCRdb applying MiXCR to the PCR reads. The repertoire has roughly 100,000 distinct CDR3 sequences, roughly half of them found once; the top ten carry roughly 12%. Sequencing was done on a sample of blood. The chain has TRBV7-2 and TRBJ2-7, with D perhaps matching TRBD1 (6 bases). The receptor comes from a male donor with acne. The CDR3 protein is CASSSGQLPSPYEQCF. As DNA, the CDR3 is TGTGCCAGCAGCTCCGGACAGCTCCCCTCTCCCTACGAGCAGTGCTTC.